These 3 T cell receptor beta chains were all obtained from the same sample, sequenced in a study of early T cells in non-severe SARS-CoV-2 infection. One entry per CDR3 protein results from TCRdb running MiXCR on the 5' RACE reads. The data show about 72,000 distinct CDR3 sequences, 10% seen once. Source: whole blood, taken at baseline. These receptors all stem from an adult who was a healthcare worker with PCR-confirmed SARS-CoV-2 infection or an uninfected control (not recorded which).

V and J are TRBV20-1 and TRBJ1-2; TRBD1 is a possible D gene (5 bases). This CDR3 is built from 13 residues. CDR1 and CDR2 from the germline V gene are DFQATT and SNEGSKA (reference sequence). Trimming pared 3 bases from V and 5 bases from J, leaving 13 bases between. CDR3 protein: CSASPPTDYGYTF. The CDR3, as DNA: TGCAGTGCTAGCCCCCCGACAGATTATGGCTACACCTTC.

This clonotype was recorded at least ten times. In DNA, the CDR3 is TGTGCCAGCTCACCGGGACATACTAACTATGGCTACACCTTC. Its translation is CASSPGHTNYGYTF. The chain is built from TRBV18 and TRBJ1-2; the D gene is possibly TRBD1 (6 bases). The germline V gene encodes CDR1 KGHSH and CDR2 LQKENI. V was clipped by 3 bases and J by 0 bases, with 8 bases between them. This CDR3 comprises 14 residues. The complete variable domain, with remaining parts taken from reference TRBV18 and TRBJ1-2, reads NAGVMQNPRHLVRRRGQEARLRCSPMKGHSHVYWYRQLPEEGLKFMVYLQKENIIDESGMPKERFSAEFPKEGPSILRIQQVVRGDSAAYFCASSPGHTNYGYTFGSGTRLTVV.

The V and J genes are TRBV19 and TRBJ1-1; D ambiguous. V was trimmed by 3 bases and J by 4 bases, leaving 9 bases between them. From germline, CDR1 is LNHDA and CDR2 SQIVND (reference sequence). This CDR3 is built from 13 residues. The CDR3 region has the DNA TGTGCCAGTAGTATTGACCGCCGCACTGAAGCTTTCTTT. As protein: CASSIDRRTEAFF.